The sequence of this T cell receptor (beta chain) was determined in a study of OX40 agonist ivuxolimab in advanced cancers. About the investigation overall: Ivuxolimab was an agonistic, fully human IgG2 monoclonal antibody directed against OX40 (CD134), a costimulatory receptor. Intravenous ivuxolimab was administered to patients every 2 weeks at six dose levels: 0.01, 0.1, 0.3, 1.5, 3 and 10 mg/kg. Among the roughly 50 dose-escalation patients, around 20 had hepatocellular carcinoma, about 15 melanoma, 9 renal cell carcinoma and 9 head and neck cancer. In the dose-escalation cohort, around four fifths of patients were male, and the mean age was around 60 years, with a range of 23 to 79. Prior anti-PD-1, anti-PD-L1 or anti-CTLA-4 therapy was permitted, and checkpoint inhibitors had been received by roughly 42% of dose-escalation patients. Three dose-escalation patients achieved partial responses, one with hepatocellular carcinoma and two with cutaneous melanoma. The point of sequencing TCRbeta in the periphery was to test whether ivuxolimab changed TCR sequence diversity and drove clonal T-cell expansion. The monotherapy dose-escalation portion (N of about 52 patients) of the phase I ivuxolimab trial is reported in the paper.

On the study overall, not on this receptor specifically: The antigen specificity of the peripheral T cells that underwent clonal expansion was not determined. Clonal expansion of both CD4+ and CD8+ blood T cells was observed from baseline to week 6 at doses 0.1 to 3.0 mg/kg. Low levels of normalized T-cell clonal expansion were also shown by some nonresponding patients. Partial responders in the 0.1-3.0 mg/kg groups had among the lowest normalized peripheral clonal expansion, especially among CD8+ T cells. After ivuxolimab, more expanded clones were found on average in CD8+ T cells than in CD4+ T cells.

Patients with a history of autoimmune disease or receiving systemic immunosuppression were excluded from the trial. Peripheral blood for TCR sequencing was collected from all dose cohorts at baseline, on cycle 4 day 1, and on cycle 7 day 1. The samples were drawn from a first-in-human, open-label, multicenter phase I dose-escalation trial of ivuxolimab. Adults with locally advanced or metastatic melanoma, renal cell, hepatocellular, or head and neck squamous cell carcinoma were enrolled in the trial. Before TCR sequencing, CD4+ T cells and CD8+ T cells were sorted from peripheral blood as separate populations. Genomic DNA was isolated from the sorted cells so that the TCRbeta CDR3 region could be sequenced. The immunoSEQ Assay was used to sequence the TCRbeta CDR3 regions. TCRdb took over this immuneACCESS table, retaining in-frame rearrangements with V and J assigned. Such tables are incomplete; in checked studies, under half of the missing clones stem from an unresolved V gene, and the remainder is unexplained. The sample includes about 30,000 clones, with about 89% observed a single time. The ten largest account for about 9.4% of the sample.

CDR1 and CDR2 are read off the germline V gene (reference sequence) as MNHEY and SMNVEV. V loses 6 bases at its end and J loses 3 bases; junction bases beyond the gene matches: 9. The CDR3 holds 15 amino acids from the cysteine to the phenylalanine. Only the CDR3 DNA is retained, 45 bases long and in frame from the first base. With respect to this clone: Its antigen target is currently unknown. Base qualities are missing; no much larger clone stands one base away.

The chain is made from TRBV27 and TRBJ2-7, with 9 junctional bases fitting TRBD1. The clonotype comes from an adult with an advanced solid tumor such as melanoma, head and neck, liver or kidney cancer. The sample here was CD4+ or CD8+ T cells sorted from blood, taken in a trial of the OX40 agonist ivuxolimab. Here the CDR3 is given as CASSLGTGTDYEQYF. The nucleotide sequence is TGTGCCAGCAGCCTTGGGACAGGGACTGACTACGAGCAGTACTTC.